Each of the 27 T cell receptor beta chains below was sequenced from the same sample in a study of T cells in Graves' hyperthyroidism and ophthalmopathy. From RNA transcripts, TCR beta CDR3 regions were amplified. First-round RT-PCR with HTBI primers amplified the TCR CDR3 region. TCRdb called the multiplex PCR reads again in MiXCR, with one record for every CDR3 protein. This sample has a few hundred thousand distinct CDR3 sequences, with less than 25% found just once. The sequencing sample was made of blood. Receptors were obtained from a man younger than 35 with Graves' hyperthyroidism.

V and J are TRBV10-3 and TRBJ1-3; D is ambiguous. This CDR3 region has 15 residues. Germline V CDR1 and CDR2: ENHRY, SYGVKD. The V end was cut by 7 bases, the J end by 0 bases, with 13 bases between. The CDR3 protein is CAIKGPGSSGNTIYF. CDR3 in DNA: TGTGCCATCAAGGGCCCGGGGAGCTCTGGAAACACCATATATTTT.

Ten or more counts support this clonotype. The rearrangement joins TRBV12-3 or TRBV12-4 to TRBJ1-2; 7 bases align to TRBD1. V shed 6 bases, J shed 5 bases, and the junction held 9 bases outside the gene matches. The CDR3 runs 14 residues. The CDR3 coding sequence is TGTGCCAGCAGCCTGTCGGGACAGTTGTATGGCTACACCTTC. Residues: CASSLSGQLYGYTF.

The CDR3, as DNA: TGCGCCAGCAGCTCCGGGACTAGCGGCTCCGGGGAGCTGTTTTTT. This gives the protein CASSSGTSGSGELFF. The chain carries TRBV5-1 and TRBJ2-2, with 11 bases lining up with TRBD2. CDR1 is SGHRS and CDR2 is YFSETQ in the germline V gene. The CDR3 has 15 amino acids. V lost 3 bases, J lost 6 bases, and 4 bases stayed unmatched.

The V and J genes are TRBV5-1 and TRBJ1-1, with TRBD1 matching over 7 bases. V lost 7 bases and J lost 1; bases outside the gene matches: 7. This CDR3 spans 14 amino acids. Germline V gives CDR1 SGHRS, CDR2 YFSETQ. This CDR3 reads CASEPGQKNTEAFF. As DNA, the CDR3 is TGCGCCAGCGAGCCGGGACAGAAGAACACTGAAGCTTTCTTT.

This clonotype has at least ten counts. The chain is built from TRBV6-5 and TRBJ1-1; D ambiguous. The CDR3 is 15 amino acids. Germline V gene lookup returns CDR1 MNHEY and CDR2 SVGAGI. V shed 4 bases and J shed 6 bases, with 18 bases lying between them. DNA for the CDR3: TGTGCCAGCAGTTTCTCCATCCTTGAAGGGCCTGAAGCTTTCTTT. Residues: CASSFSILEGPEAFF.

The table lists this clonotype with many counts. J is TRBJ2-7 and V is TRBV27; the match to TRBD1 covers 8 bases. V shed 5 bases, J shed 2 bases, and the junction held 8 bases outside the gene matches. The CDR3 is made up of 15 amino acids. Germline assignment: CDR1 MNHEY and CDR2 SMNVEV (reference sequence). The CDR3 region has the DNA TGTGCCAGCAGTCTGGGACAGGCGGCGGCCTACGAGCAGTACTTC. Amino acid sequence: CASSLGQAAAYEQYF.

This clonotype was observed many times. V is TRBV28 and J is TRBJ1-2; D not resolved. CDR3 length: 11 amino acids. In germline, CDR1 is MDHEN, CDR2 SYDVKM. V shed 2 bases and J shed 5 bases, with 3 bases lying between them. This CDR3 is CASSLRYGYTF. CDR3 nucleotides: TGTGCCAGCAGTTTACGGTATGGCTACACCTTC.

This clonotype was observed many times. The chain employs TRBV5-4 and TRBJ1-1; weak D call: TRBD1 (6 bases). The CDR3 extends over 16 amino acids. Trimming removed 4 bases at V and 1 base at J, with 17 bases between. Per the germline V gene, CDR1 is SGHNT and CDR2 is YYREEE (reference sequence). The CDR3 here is CASSPASPGANTEAFF. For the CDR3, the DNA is TGTGCCAGCAGCCCGGCCTCCCCAGGGGCGAACACTGAAGCTTTCTTT.

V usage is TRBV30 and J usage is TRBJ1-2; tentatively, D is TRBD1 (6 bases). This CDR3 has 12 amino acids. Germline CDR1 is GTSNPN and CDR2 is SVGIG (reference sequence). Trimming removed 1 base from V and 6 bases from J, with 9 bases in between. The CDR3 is CAWSAGTHGYTF. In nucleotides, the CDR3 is TGTGCCTGGAGTGCCGGGACACATGGCTACACCTTC.

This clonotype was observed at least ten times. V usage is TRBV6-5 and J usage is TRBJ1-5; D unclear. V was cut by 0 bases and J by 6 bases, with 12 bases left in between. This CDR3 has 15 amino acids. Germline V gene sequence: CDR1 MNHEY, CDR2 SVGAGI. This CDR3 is CASSYSLGRGQPQHF. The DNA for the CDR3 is TGTGCCAGCAGTTACTCGTTAGGGAGAGGTCAGCCCCAGCATTTT.

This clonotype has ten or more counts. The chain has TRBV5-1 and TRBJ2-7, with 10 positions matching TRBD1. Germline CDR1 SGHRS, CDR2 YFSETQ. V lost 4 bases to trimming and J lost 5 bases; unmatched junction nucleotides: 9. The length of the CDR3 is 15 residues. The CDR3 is CASSIRTGGGNEQYF. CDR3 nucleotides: TGCGCCAGCAGCATTCGGACAGGGGGTGGCAACGAGCAGTACTTC.

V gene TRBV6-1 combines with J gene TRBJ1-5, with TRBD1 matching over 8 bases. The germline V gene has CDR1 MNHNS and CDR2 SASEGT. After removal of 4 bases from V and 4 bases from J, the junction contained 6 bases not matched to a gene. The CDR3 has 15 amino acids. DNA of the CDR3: TGTGCCAGCAGTGGGACAGGGACTTCGAATCAGCCCCAGCATTTT. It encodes CASSGTGTSNQPQHF.

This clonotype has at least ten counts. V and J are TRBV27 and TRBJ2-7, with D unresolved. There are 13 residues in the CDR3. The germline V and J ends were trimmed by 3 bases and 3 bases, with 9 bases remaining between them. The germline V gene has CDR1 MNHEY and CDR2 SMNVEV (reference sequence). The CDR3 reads CASSFGIYYEQYF. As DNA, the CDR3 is TGTGCCAGCAGTTTTGGCATCTACTACGAGCAGTACTTC.

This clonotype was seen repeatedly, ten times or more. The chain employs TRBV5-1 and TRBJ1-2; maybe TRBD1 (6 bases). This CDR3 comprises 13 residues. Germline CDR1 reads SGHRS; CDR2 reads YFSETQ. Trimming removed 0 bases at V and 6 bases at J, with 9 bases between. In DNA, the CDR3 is TGCGCCAGCAGCTTGGAGGGGGGCGATGGCTACACCTTC. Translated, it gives CASSLEGGDGYTF.

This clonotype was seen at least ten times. CDR3 loop: CAISDGTVSYEQYF. The CDR3 nucleotides read TGTGCCATCAGTGATGGGACAGTCTCCTACGAGCAGTACTTC. The chain uses TRBV10-3 and TRBJ2-7; 7 bases map to TRBD1. This CDR3 region has 14 residues. With 3 bases clipped from V and 0 bases from J, the junction kept 2 bases outside the gene matches. Per germline, CDR1 ENHRY and CDR2 SYGVKD.

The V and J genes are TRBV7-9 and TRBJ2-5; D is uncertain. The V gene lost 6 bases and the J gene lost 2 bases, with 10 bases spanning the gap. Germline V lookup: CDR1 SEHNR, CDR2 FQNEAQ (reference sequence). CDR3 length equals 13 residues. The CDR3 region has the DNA TGTGCCAGCAGTCCTTCTTGGCAAGAGACCCAGTACTTC. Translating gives CASSPSWQETQYF.

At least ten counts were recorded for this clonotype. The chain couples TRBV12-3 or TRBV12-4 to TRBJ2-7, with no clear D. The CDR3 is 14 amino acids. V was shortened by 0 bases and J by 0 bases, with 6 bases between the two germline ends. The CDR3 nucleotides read TGTGCCAGCAGTTTAGCGCCGAGCTCCTACGAGCAGTACTTC. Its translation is CASSLAPSSYEQYF.

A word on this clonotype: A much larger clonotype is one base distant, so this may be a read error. The CDR3 nucleotides read TGTGCCAGCAGCTTGGTAGGGACTAGGACCGGGGAGCTGTTGTTT. This codes for CASSLVGTRTGELLF. The rearrangement joins TRBV5-4 to TRBJ2-2, with 8 bases identical to TRBD2. Germline values: CDR1 SGHNT, CDR2 YYREEE (reference sequence). CDR3 length equals 15 residues.

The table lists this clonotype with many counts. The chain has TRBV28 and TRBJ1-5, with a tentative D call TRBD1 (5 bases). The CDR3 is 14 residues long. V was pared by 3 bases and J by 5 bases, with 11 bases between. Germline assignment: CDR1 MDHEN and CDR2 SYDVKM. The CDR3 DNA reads TGTGCCAGCAGTTTGTACAGGAGCTATCAGCCCCAGCATTTT. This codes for CASSLYRSYQPQHF.

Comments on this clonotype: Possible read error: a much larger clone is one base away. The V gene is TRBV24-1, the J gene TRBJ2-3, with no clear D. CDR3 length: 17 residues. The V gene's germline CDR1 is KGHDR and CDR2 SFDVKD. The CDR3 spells CTTSDYTLPSSTDTQYF. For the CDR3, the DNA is TGTACCACCAGTGATTATACCTTACCTTCTAGCACAGATACGCAGTATTTT.

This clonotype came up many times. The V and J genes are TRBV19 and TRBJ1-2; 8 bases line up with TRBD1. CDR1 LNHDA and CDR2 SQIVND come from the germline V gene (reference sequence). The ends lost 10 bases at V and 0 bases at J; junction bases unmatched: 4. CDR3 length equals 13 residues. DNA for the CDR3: TGTGCCACGACAGGGGTGCCTAACTATGGCTACACCTTC. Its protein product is CATTGVPNYGYTF.

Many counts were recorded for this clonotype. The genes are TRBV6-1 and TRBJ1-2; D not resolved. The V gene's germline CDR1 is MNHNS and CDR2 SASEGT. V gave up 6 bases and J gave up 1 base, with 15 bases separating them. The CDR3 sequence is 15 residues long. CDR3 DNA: TGTGCCAGCAGAGAGTTGAGGCCATATAACTATGGCTACACCTTC. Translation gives CASRELRPYNYGYTF.

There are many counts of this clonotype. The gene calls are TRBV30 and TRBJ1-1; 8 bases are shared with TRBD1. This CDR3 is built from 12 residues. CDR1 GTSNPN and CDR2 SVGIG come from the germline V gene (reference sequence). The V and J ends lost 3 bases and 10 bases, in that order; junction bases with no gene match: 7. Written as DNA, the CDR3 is TGTGCCTGGAGCCCGGGACAGGTCGTAGCTTTCTTT. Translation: CAWSPGQVVAFF.

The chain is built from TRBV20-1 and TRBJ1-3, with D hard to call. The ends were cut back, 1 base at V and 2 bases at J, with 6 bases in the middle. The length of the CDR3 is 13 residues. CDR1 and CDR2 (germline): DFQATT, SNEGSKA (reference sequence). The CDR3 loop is CSARAPPGNTIYF. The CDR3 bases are TGCAGTGCTAGAGCCCCCCCTGGAAACACCATATATTTT.

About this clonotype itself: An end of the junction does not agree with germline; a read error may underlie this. The CDR3 region is CASRIGDGFTF. DNA of the CDR3: TGTGCCAGCAGAATCGGGGATGGCTTCACCTTC. The chain joins TRBV6-1 to TRBJ1-2; unclear D gene. The germline V gene has CDR1 MNHNS and CDR2 SASEGT. The CDR3 has 11 residues.

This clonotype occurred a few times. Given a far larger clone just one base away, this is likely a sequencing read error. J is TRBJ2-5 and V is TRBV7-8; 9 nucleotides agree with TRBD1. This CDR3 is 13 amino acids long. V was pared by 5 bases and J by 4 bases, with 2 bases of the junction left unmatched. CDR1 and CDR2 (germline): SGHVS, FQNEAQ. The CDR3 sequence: CASSRDRAETQYF. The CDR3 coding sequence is TGTGCCAGCAGCCGGGACAGGGCAGAGACCCAGTACTTC.

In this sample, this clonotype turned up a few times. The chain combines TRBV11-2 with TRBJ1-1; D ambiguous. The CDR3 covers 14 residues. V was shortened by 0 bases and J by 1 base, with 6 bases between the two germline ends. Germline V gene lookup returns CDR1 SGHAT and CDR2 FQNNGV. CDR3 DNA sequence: TGTGCCAGCAGCTTAGAAATGGGGAACACTGAAGCTTTCTTT. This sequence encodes CASSLEMGNTEAFF.